This T cell receptor beta chain originates from a study of T cell repertoires in cytomegalovirus infection. Study conclusions and caveats: Based on cumulative public TCR beta family frequency, carriers of CMV plus the relevant HLA were identified.

Germline CDR1 is DFQATT and CDR2 is SNEGSKA (reference sequence). Trimming took off 3 bases at V and 2 bases at J, with 14 bases between the two ends. The CDR3 loop spans 15 amino acids. At least ten counts were recorded for this clonotype. Its antigen is still unknown. From the reads, TCRdb called clonotypes with MiXCR, one entry per CDR3 protein. The sample carries 200,000 to 300,000 distinct CDR3 sequences, roughly 6.5% recorded once. The receptor comes from a human donor in good health (CMV status not recorded). Some clones in this sample may be carry-over from other donors' samples. The chain joins TRBV20-1 to TRBJ2-4; no reliable D call. Sequencing was done on a sample of PBMCs. CDR3 DNA: TGCAGTGCTAGTAGGTTAGCCTGGTCCAAAAACATTCAGTACTTC. Translating it yields CSASRLAWSKNIQYF.